This T cell receptor beta chain was retrieved from a study of identical twins. The germline CDR1 and CDR2 sequences are LGHNT and FRNRAP. The CDR3 length is 12 residues. V was pared by 10 bases and J by 6 bases, with 14 bases between. MiXCR, run by TCRdb on the 5' RACE reads, gives a single entry per CDR3 protein. The sample has about 720,000 distinct CDR3 sequences, approximately 18% seen once; the top ten hold about an eighth. Another study also made use of these data, one on T cells expressing NK-cell markers. That investigation notes: It was sorted CD3+CD56-NKG2C+, CD3+CD56+NKG2C- and CD3+CD56+NKG2C+ T cells that provided the TCR beta repertoires.

This chain connects TRBV12-5 to TRBJ2-3; maybe TRBD1 (5 bases). The sequenced sample consisted of PBMCs. The source is a young woman in good health. The chain's CDR3 is CATYRSLDTQYF. The CDR3 region has the DNA TGTGCTACGTACAGGTCGCTGGATACGCAGTATTTT.